The clone carrying this T cell receptor beta chain was seen many times. The data were obtained in a study of breast tumors, draining lymph nodes, adjacent tissues. In TCRdb, the multiplex PCR reads were re-called with MiXCR into one record per CDR3 protein. The data contain roughly 80,000 distinct CDR3 sequences, approximately 20% of them singletons. Breast cancer patients provided tissue from their axillary draining lymph nodes. The CDR3 totals 14 residues. V was cut by 0 bases and J by 7 bases, with 16 bases left in between. Germline CDR1 is DFQATT and CDR2 is SNEGSKA (reference sequence). The clonotype was recovered from a female donor with breast cancer. Some clones in this sample may be carry-over from other donors' samples. This sequence joins TRBV20-1 and TRBJ2-7; no clear D. The sequencing sample was made of axillary lymph node tissue. CDR3 region: CSARDTGPYTEQYF. The CDR3 region has the DNA TGCAGTGCTAGAGATACGGGTCCCTATACTGAGCAGTACTTC.